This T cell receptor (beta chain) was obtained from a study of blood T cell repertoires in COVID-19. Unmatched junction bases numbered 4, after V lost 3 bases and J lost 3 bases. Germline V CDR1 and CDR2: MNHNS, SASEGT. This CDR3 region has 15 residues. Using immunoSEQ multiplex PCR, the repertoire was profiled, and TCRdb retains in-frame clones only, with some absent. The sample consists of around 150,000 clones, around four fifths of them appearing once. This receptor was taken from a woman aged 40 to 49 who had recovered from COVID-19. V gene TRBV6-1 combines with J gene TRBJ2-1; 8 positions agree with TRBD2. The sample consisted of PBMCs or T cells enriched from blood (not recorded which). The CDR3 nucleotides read TGTGCCAGCAGTGAGGTGCGGGAGGACTACAATGAGCAGTTCTTC. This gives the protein CASSEVREDYNEQFF.